This T cell receptor (beta chain) was recovered during a study of radiation and T cells in renal cell carcinoma. The table came from immunoSEQ multiplex PCR; TCRdb's copy has only in-frame clones and leaves some out. The data contain 120,000 or so clones, approximately 85% of them singletons. Germline V gene sequence: CDR1 SGDLS, CDR2 YYNGEE. CDR3 length: 14 amino acids. V lost 3 bases and J lost 8; bases outside the gene matches: 6. Study-wide results and limits: No pretreatment tumor biopsies were available for baseline clonotypes.

Regarding time point: blood 2 weeks post-SBRT. Stated treatment: 15 Gy SBRT to primary tumor, nephrectomy 4 weeks later. The patient's renal cell carcinoma had clear cell pathology. Turning to this clone: Its antigen remains unidentified.

The receptor was derived from a middle-aged man with renal cell carcinoma. The chain couples TRBV9 to TRBJ1-2; 11 positions match TRBD1. The material was blood, obtained from a patient whose treatment included radiotherapy and nephrectomy. CDR3 coding DNA: TGTGCCAGCAGCGCCGGACAGGGGGCGACCGGCTACACCTTC. The encoded protein is CASSAGQGATGYTF. The full variable domain, in which reference TRBV9 and TRBJ1-2 provide the parts outside the CDR3, is DSGVTQTPKHLITATGQRVTLRCSPRSGDLSVYWYQQSLDQGLQFLIQYYNGEERAKGNILERFSAQQFPDLHSELNLSSLELGDSALYFCASSAGQGATGYTFGSGTRLTVV.